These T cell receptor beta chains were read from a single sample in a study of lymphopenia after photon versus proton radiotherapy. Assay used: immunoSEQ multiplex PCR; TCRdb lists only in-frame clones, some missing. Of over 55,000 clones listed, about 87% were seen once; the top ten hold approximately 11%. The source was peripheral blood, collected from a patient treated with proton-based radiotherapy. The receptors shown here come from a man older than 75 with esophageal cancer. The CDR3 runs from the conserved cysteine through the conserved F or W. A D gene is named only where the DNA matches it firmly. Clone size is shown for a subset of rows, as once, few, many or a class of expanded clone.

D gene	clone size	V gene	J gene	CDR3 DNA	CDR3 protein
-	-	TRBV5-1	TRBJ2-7	TGCGCCAGCACCACGGGGGGCGGAGGCTACGAGCAGTACTTC	CASTTGGGGYEQYF
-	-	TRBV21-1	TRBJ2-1	TGTGCCAGCAGCGTAGCGGGGGAATGGGGTGAGCAGTTCTTC	CASSVAGEWGEQFF
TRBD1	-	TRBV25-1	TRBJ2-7	TGTGCCAGCAGAGGGGACAGCTCCTACGAGCAGTACTTC	CASRGDSSYEQYF
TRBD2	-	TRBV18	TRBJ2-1	TGTGCCAGCTCACCCCGGACTAGCGGGAGGAGCTCCTACAATGAGCAGTTCTTC	CASSPRTSGRSSYNEQFF
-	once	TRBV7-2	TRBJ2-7	TGTGCCAGCAGCCAAAGTCGGGGCAGGGTCCCCCACGAGCAGTACTTC	CASSQSRGRVPHEQYF
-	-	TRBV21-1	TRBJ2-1	TGTGCCAGCAGCATCGACAGGGCCCCCCGCAATGAGCAGTTCTTC	CASSIDRAPRNEQFF
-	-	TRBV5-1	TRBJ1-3	TGCGCCAGCAGCTTGAACTATGACAGACGATCTGGAAACACCATATATTTT	CASSLNYDRRSGNTIYF
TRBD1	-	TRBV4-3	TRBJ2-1	TGCGCCAGCAGCCAAGCGGCTCCGGGACAGGTGATCAATGAGCAGTTCTTC	CASSQAAPGQVINEQFF
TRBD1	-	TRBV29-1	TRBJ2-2	TGCAGCGCACGGACAGGGGGCGAACTGGACACCGGGGAGCTGTTTTTT	CSARTGGELDTGELFF
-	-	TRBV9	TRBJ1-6	TGTGCCAGCAGCCTAGACTCTGGGGATTCACCCCTCCACTTT	CASSLDSGDSPLHF
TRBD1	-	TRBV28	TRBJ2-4	TGTGCCAGCACCACCCCGCGGTCGGACAGGGGGGAAAACATTCAGTACTTC	CASTTPRSDRGENIQYF
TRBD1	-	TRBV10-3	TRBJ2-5	TGTGCCATCATGGACAGGGGGCAGGAGACCCAGTACTTC	CAIMDRGQETQYF
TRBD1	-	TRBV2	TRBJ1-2	TGTGCCAGCAGTCGGGGACAGGGGATCTATGGCTACACCTTC	CASSRGQGIYGYTF
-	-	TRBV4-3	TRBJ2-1	TGCGCCAGCAGCCAAGGGCTGGTACCCTCCTACAATGAGCAGTTCTTC	CASSQGLVPSYNEQFF